This T cell receptor beta chain was retrieved from a study of cytomegalovirus exposure and HLA in healthy donors. Both 60 Vbeta primers and 13 Jbeta primers went into the PCR. The method was immunoSEQ multiplex PCR; TCRdb's version includes in-frame clones alone and lacks a portion of them. The data show under 150,000 clones, 79% seen once. The CDR3 covers 15 residues. The V and J ends lost 5 bases and 0 bases, in that order; junction bases with no gene match: 4. The germline gives CDR1 SGHVS, CDR2 FNYEAQ. To note about this clone: Its target is unknown.

Study results and caveats: At a 0.05 false discovery rate, a later analysis found about 17,000 TCR beta sequences to be associated with HLA alleles. Apparent HLA restriction characterized most CMV-associated TCR beta chains in a later analysis.

The clonotype originates from a man in his thirties or forties in good health and CMV-seropositive. The rearrangement uses TRBV7-6 and TRBJ1-2, with TRBD1 identical over 9 bases. The sample was PBMCs. The CDR3 is CASSERQGANYGYTF. CDR3 DNA: TGTGCCAGCAGCGAGCGACAGGGGGCTAACTATGGCTACACCTTC.